The text below deals with one T cell receptor (beta chain). Original data processing: Nucleated cell number was recorded as an estimate derived from reference gene primer amplification. The table came from immunoSEQ multiplex PCR; TCRdb's copy has only in-frame clones and leaves some out. The D gene and trimming were derived from the DNA, and the V and J assignments and clone size from that table. The table records roughly 140,000 clones, around 88% of them present only once. This sample was taken from a study of blood T cell repertoires in COVID-19. Study background: Whether acute or convalescent, the COVID-19 samples came from the United States, Italy and Spain.

The source of this sequence is a human donor in a cohort sampled during active COVID-19. The sample consisted of peripheral blood.

DNA of the CDR3: TGTGCCAGCAGTTTAGGATCGGGACAGTTCACAGATACGCAGTATTTT. The encoded protein is CASSLGSGQFTDTQYF. This chain links TRBV27 with TRBJ2-3, with 7 bases fitting TRBD1. Germline V gene sequence: CDR1 MNHEY, CDR2 SMNVEV (reference sequence). This CDR3 contains 16 residues. The junction had 7 bases not matched to a gene; V was cut back by 2 bases and J by 2 bases.